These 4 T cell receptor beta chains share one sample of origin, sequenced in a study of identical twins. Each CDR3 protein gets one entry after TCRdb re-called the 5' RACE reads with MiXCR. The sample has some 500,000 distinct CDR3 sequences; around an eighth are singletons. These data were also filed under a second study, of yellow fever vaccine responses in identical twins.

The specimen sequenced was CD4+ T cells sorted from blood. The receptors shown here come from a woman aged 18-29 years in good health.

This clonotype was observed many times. CDR3 region: CASRGRNTEAFF. In DNA, the CDR3 is TGTGCCAGCCGCGGTAGGAACACTGAAGCTTTCTTT. The chain couples TRBV5-6 to TRBJ1-1, with D hard to call. V shed 7 bases and J shed 1 base, with 8 bases lying between them. The CDR3 extends over 12 amino acids. Germline assignment: CDR1 SGHDT and CDR2 YYEEEE.

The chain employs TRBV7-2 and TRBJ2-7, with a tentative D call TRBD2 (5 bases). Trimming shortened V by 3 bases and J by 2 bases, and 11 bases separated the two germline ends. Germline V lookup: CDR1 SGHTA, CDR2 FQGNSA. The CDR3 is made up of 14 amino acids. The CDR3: CASSFGLPPYEQYF. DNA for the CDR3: TGTGCCAGCAGCTTCGGACTCCCTCCCTACGAGCAGTACTTC.

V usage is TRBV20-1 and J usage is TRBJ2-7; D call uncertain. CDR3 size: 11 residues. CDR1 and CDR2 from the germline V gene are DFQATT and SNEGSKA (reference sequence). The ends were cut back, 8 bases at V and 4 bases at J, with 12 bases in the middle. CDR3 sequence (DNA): TGCAGTCCCTTTGGCGGATACGAGCAGTACTTC. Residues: CSPFGGYEQYF.

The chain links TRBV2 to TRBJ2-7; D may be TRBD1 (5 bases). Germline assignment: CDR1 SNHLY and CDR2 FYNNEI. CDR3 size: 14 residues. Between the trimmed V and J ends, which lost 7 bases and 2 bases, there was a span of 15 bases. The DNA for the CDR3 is TGTGCCAGCACCTTACGACAGTACACCTACGAGCAGTACTTC. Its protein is CASTLRQYTYEQYF.